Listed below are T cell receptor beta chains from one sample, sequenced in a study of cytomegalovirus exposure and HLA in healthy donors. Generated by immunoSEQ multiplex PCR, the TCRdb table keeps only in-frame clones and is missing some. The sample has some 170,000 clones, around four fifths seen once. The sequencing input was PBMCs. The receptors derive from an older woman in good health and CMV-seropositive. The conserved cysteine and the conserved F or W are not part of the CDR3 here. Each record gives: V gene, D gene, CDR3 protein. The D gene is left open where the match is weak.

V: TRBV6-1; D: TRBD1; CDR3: ASSPPGTVGQPQH
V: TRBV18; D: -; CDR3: ASSQIQATYGYT
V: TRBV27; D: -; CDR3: ASSLGPQGYNSPLH
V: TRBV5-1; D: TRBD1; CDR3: ASSLRTGGHEQF
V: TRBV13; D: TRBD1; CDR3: ASSTGTGAGEKLF
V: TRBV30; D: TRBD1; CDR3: AWSIQGNEQF
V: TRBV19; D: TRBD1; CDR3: ASSQGQGGFYEQY
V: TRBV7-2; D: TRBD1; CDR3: ASRPGTGFSYEQY
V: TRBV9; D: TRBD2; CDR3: ASSFTSGLVYEQY
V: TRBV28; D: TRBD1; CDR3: ASSQPATGSYGYT
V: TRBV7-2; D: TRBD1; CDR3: ASSLDRAAAIQY
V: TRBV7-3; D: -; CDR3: ASSLKGRGEAF
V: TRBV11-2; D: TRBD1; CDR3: ASSLEGTGDQPQH
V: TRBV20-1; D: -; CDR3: SARDHQSQH
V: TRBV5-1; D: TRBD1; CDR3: ASSLILTGWNEQF
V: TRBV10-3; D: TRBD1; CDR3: AISADRTYTGELF
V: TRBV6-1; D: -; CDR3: ASSEAGGNKNIQY
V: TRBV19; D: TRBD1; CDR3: ASSNTGGNEQF
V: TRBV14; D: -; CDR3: ASSQDGGPGNYGYT
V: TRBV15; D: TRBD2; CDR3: ATQSGTSGRDEQF
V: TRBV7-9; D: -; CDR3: ASSFATPLVLGQY
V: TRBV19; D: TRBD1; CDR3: ASTRDRDTKNIQY
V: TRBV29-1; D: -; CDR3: SVVQQSYEQY
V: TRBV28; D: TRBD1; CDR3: ASRQQGISYEQY
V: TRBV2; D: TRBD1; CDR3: ASSSLARQGHGYT
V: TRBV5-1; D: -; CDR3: ASSLTSSDNEQF
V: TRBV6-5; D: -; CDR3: ASSYGRWGIQETQY
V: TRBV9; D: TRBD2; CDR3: ASSTALAGGNTGELF
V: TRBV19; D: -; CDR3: ATGGGSYEQY
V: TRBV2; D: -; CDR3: ASNRIADLSYNEQF
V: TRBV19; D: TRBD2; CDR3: ASSTRTSGSPGELF
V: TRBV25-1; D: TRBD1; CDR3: ASRLTGASNYGYT
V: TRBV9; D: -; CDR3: ASSVGPEGSPLH
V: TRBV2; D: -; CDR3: ASSAQGLSMNTEAF
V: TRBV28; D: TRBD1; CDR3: ASGDRGGQPQH
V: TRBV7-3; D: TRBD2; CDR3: ASEPTSARSGANGLT
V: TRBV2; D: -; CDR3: ASSESRAGANGLT
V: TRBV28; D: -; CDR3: ASHGRGNGYT
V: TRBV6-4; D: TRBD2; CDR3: ASSDSLTSGFTLGHEQF
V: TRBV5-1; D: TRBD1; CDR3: ASGQGQQNTEAF
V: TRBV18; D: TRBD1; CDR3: ASSRGSQGFYTGELF